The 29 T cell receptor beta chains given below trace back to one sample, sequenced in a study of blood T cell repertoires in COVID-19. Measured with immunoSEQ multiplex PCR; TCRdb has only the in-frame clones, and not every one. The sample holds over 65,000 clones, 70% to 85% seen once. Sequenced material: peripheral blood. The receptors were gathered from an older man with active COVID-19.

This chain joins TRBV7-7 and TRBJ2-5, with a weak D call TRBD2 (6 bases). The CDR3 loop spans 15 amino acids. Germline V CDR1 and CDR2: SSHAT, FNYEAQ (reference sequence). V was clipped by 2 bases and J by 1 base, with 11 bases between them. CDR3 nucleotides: TGTGCCAGCAGCTTATACGCGGGGATCCAAGAGACCCAGTACTTC. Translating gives CASSLYAGIQETQYF.

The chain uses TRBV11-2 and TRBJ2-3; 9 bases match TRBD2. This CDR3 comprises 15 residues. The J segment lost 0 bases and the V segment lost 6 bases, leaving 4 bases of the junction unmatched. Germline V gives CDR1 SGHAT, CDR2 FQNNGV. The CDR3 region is CASRGAGGSTDTQYF. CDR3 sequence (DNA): TGTGCCAGCAGGGGTGCGGGGGGGAGCACAGATACGCAGTATTTT.

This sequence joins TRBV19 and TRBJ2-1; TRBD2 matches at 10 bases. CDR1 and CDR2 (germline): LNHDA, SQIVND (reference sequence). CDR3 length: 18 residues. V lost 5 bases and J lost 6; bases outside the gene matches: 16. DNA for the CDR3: TGTGCCAGTAGTGGCCCCTCGCGAGCGGGGGGGCTGGGCAATGAGCAGTTCTTC. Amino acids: CASSGPSRAGGLGNEQFF.

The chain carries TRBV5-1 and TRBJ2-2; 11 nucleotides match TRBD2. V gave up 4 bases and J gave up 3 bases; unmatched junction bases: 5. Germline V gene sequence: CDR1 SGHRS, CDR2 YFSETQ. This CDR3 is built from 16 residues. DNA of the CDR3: TGCGCCAGCAGCCTAGGGACTAGCGGTGACACCGGGGAGCTGTTTTTT. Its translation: CASSLGTSGDTGELFF. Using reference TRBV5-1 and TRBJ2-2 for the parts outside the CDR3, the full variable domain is KAGVTQTPRYLIKTRGQQVTLSCSPISGHRSVSWYQQTPGQGLQFLFEYFSETQRNKGNFPGRFSGRQFSNSRSEMNVSTLELGDSALYLCASSLGTSGDTGELFFGEGSRLTVL.

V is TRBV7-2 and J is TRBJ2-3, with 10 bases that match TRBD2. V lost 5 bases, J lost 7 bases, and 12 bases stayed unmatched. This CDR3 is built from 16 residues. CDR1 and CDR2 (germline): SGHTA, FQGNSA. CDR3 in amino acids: CASSPQGLAPENTQYF. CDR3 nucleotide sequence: TGTGCCAGCAGCCCTCAGGGACTAGCGCCGGAGAATACGCAGTATTTT.

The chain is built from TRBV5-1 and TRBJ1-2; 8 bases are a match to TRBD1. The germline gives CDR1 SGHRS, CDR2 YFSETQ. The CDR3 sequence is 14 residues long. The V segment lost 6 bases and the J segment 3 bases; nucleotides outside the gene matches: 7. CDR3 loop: CASTRTGKDYGYTF. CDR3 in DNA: TGCGCCAGCACCCGGACAGGGAAGGACTATGGCTACACCTTC. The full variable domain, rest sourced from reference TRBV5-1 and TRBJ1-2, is KAGVTQTPRYLIKTRGQQVTLSCSPISGHRSVSWYQQTPGQGLQFLFEYFSETQRNKGNFPGRFSGRQFSNSRSEMNVSTLELGDSALYLCASTRTGKDYGYTFGSGTRLTVV.

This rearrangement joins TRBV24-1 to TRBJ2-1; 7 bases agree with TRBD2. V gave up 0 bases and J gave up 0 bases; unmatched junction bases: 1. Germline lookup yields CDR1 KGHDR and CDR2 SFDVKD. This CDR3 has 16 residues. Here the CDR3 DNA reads TGTGCCACCAGTGATTTGACGGGGGGCTCCTACAATGAGCAGTTCTTC. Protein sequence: CATSDLTGGSYNEQFF.

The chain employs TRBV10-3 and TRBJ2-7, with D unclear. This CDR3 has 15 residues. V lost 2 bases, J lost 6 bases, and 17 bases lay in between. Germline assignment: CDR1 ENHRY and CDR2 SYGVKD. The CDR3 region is CAISEDTVLSREQYF. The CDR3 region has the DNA TGTGCCATCAGTGAGGACACCGTATTGTCCCGCGAGCAGTACTTC.

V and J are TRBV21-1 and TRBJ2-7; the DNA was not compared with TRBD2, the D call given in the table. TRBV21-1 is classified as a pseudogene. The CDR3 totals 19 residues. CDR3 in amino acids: CASSMQLTSGKRTTYEQYF. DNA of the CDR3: TGTGCCAGCAGCATGCAGCTGACTAGCGGGAAACGTACGACCTACGAGCAGTACTTC.

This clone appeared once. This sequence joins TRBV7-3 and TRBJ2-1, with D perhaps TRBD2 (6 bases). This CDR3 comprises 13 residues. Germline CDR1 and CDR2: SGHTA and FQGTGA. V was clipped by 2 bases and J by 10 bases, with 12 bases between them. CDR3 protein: CASSLGLMGEQFF. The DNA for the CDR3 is TGTGCCAGCAGCTTAGGACTAATGGGCGAGCAGTTCTTC.

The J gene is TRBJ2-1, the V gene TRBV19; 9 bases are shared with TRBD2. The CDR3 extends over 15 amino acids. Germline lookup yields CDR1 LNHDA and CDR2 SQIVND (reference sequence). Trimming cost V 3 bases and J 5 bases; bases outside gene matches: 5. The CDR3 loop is CASSISSGTHNEQFF. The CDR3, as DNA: TGTGCCAGTAGTATTTCTAGCGGGACTCACAATGAGCAGTTCTTC. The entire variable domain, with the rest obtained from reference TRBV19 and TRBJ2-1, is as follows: DGGITQSPKYLFRKEGQNVTLSCEQNLNHDAMYWYRQDPGQGLRLIYYSQIVNDFQKGDIAEGYSVSREKKESFPLTVTSAQKNPTAFYLCASSISSGTHNEQFFGPGTRLTVL.

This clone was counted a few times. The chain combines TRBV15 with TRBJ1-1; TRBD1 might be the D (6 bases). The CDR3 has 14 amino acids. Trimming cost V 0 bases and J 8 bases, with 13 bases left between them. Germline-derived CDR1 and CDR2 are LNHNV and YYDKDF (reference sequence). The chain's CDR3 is CATSREGGQLEAFF. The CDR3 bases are TGTGCCACCAGCAGAGAGGGCGGACAGTTAGAAGCTTTCTTT.

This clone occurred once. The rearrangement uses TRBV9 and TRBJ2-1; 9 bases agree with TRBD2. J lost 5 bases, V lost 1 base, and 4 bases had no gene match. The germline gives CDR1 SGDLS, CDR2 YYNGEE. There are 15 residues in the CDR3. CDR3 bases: TGTGCCAGCAGCGTATATAGCGGGAGTAACAATGAGCAGTTCTTC. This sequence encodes CASSVYSGSNNEQFF. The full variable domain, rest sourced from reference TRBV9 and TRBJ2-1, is DSGVTQTPKHLITATGQRVTLRCSPRSGDLSVYWYQQSLDQGLQFLIQYYNGEERAKGNILERFSAQQFPDLHSELNLSSLELGDSALYFCASSVYSGSNNEQFFGPGTRLTVL.

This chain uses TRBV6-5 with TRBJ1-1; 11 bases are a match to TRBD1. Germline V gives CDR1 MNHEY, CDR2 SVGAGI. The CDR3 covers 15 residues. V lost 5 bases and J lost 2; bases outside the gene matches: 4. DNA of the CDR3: TGTGCCAGCAGTAAGGACAGGGGGCGAAACACTGAAGCTTTCTTT. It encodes CASSKDRGRNTEAFF.

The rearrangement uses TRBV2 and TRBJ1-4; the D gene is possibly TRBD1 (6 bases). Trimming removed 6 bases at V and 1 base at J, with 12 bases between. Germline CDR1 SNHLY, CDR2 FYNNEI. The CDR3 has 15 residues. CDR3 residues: CASRRGGGTNEKLFF. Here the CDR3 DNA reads TGTGCCAGCAGAAGGGGAGGGGGAACTAATGAAAAACTGTTTTTT.

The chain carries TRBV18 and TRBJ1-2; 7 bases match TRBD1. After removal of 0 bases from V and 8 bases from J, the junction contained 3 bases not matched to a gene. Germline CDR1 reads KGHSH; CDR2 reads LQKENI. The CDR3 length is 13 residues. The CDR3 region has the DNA TGTGCCAGCTCACCACCGGGGACAGAAGGCTACACCTTC. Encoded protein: CASSPPGTEGYTF.

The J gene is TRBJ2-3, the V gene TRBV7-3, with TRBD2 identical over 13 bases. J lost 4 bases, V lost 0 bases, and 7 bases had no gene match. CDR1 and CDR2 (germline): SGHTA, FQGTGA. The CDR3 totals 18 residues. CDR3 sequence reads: CASSLTRPGLAGPDTQYF. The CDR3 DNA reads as TGTGCCAGCAGCTTAACCAGACCGGGACTAGCGGGACCAGATACGCAGTATTTT.

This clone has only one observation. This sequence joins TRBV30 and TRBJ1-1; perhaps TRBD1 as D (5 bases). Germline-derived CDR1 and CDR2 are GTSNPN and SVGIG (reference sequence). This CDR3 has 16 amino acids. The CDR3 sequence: CVCAGTHSWGDTEAFF. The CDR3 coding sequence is TGTGTATGCGCCGGGACCCACTCCTGGGGGGACACTGAAGCTTTCTTT.

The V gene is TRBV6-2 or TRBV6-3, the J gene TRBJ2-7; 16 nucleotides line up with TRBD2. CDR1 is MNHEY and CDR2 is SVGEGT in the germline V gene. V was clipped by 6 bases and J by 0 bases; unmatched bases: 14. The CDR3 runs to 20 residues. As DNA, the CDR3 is TGTGCCAGCAGCCCCACTCCGGGACTAGCGGGAGGGAGGAGCTCCTACGAGCAGTACTTC. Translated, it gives CASSPTPGLAGGRSSYEQYF.

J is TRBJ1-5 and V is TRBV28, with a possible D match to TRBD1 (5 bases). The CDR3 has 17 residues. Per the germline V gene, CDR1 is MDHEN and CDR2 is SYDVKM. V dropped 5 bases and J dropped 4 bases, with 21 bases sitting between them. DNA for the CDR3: TGTGCCAGCAGTACCAGGGTCTCCGGGCCAGTTAATCAGCCCCAGCATTTT. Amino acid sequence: CASSTRVSGPVNQPQHF.

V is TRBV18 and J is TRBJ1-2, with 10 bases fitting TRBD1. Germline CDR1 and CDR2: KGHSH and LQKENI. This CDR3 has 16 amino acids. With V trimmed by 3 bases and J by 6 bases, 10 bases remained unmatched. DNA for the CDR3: TGTGCCAGCTCACCTTCGCGACAGGGGGCAAGAGATGGCTACACCTTC. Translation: CASSPSRQGARDGYTF.

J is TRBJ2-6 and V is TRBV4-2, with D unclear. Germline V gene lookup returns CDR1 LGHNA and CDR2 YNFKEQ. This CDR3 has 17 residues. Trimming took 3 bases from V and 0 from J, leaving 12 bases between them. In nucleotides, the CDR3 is TGTGCCAGCAGCCAGGATCTTCGGGTCTCTGGGGCCAACGTCCTGACTTTC. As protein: CASSQDLRVSGANVLTF.

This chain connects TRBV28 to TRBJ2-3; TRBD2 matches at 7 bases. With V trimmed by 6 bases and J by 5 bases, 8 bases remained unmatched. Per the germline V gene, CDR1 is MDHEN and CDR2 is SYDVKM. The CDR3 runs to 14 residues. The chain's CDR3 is CASSGAGVVDTQYF. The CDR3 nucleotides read TGTGCCAGCAGCGGGGCGGGAGTGGTAGATACGCAGTATTTT. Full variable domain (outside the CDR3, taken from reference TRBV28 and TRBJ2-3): DVKVTQSSRYLVKRTGEKVFLECVQDMDHENMFWYRQDPGLGLRLIYFSYDVKMKEKGDIPEGYSVSREKKERFSLILESASTNQTSMYLCASSGAGVVDTQYFGPGTRLTVL.

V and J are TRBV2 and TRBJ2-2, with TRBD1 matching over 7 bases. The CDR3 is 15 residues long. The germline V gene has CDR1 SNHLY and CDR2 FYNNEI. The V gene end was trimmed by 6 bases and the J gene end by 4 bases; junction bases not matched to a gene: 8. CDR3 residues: CASSGTGVGTGELFF. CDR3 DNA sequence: TGTGCCAGCAGCGGCACAGGGGTGGGCACCGGGGAGCTGTTTTTT.

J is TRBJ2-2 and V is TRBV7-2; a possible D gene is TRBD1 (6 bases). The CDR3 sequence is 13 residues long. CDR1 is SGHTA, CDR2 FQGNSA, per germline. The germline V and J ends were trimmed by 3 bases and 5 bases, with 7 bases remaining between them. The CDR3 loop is CASSFQGTGELFF. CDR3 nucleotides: TGTGCCAGCAGCTTTCAGGGGACCGGGGAGCTGTTTTTT.

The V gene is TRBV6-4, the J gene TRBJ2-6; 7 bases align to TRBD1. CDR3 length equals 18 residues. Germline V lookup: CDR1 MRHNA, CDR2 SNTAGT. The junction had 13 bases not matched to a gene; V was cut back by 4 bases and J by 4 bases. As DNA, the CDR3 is TGTGCCAGCAGTGGAGGCCCATTTACAGGGGAAGGGGCCAACGTCCTGACTTTC. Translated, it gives CASSGGPFTGEGANVLTF.

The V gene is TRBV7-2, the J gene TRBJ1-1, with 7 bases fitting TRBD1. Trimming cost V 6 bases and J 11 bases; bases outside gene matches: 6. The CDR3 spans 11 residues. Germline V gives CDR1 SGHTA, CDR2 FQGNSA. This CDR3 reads CASSRDSGAFF. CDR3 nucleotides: TGTGCCAGCAGTAGGGACAGTGGGGCTTTCTTT. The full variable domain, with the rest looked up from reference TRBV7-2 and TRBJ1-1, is GAGVSQSPSNKVTEKGKDVELRCDPISGHTALYWYRQSLGQGLEFLIYFQGNSAPDKSGLPSDRFSAERTGGSVSTLTIQRTQQEDSAVYLCASSRDSGAFFGQGTRLTVV.

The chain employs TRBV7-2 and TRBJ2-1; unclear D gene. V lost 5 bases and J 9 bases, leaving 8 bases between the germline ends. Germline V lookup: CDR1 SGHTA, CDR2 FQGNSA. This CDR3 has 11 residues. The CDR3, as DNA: TGTGCCAGCAGCCCCCTCGGTGAGCAGTTCTTC. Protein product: CASSPLGEQFF.

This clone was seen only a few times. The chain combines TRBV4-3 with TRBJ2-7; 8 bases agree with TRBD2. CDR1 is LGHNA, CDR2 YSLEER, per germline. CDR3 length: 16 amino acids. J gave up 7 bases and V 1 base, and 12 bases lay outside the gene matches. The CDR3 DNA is TGCGCCAGCAGCCAAGTTTCTGGGACTAGTAATAGGGAGCAGTACTTC. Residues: CASSQVSGTSNREQYF.